The 3 T cell receptor beta chains reported below all come from one sample, sequenced in a study of cytomegalovirus exposure and HLA in healthy donors (dated by TCRdb to between 2016 and 2019). Libraries came from the immunoSEQ multiplex PCR assay. For the multiplex PCR, a mixture combining 60 forward primers for TCR Vbeta segments and 13 reverse primers for TCR Jbeta segments was used. TCRdb mirrors the immuneACCESS table, restricted to in-frame sequences. Some clones are absent from its copies; in checked studies, under half trace to an unresolved V gene, and the reason for the others is unknown. The sample table shows over 150,000 clones, and more than 85% are seen once. 0.2% to 0.3% of the sample belongs to the ten largest clones. Input material: PBMCs. The receptors were sampled from a girl under three years old in good health and CMV-seronegative.

The table lists this clone with a count of one. CDR3: CASSLGQPNEQFF. The CDR3, as DNA: TGTGCCAGCAGCTTAGGACAGCCCAATGAGCAGTTCTTC. This sequence joins TRBV13 and TRBJ2-1; no definite D call. The ends were cut back, 0 bases at V and 6 bases at J, with 6 bases in the middle. The CDR3 sequence is 13 residues long. The germline CDR1 and CDR2 sequences are PRHDT and FYEKMQ (reference sequence).

As regards this clone: One end of the junction varies from germline; a read error may be responsible. V gene TRBV7-3 combines with J gene TRBJ2-1; maybe TRBD1 (5 bases). Germline V gene data show CDR1 as SGHTA and CDR2 as FQGTGA. This CDR3 is built from 16 residues. CDR3 region: CASSLTHRSSYNEQFF. In DNA, the CDR3 is TGTGCCAGCAGTTTAACGCACAGGAGCTCCTACAATGAGCAGTTCTTC. Together with reference TRBV7-3 and TRBJ2-1, the CDR3 gives the full variable domain: GAGVSQTPSNKVTEKGKYVELRCDPISGHTALYWYRQSLGQGPEFLIYFQGTGAADDSGLPNDRFFAVRPEGSVSTLKIQRTERGDSAVYLCASSLTHRSSYNEQFFGPGTRLTVL.

J is TRBJ1-3 and V is TRBV7-8, with 7 positions matching TRBD1. From germline, CDR1 is SGHVS and CDR2 FQNEAQ. V was clipped by 1 base and J by 1 base; unmatched bases: 7. The CDR3 is 17 residues long. CDR3 sequence (DNA): TGTGCCAGCAGCTTAGTAGGGGACAGAGTATCTGGAAACACCATATATTTT. Amino acid sequence: CASSLVGDRVSGNTIYF.